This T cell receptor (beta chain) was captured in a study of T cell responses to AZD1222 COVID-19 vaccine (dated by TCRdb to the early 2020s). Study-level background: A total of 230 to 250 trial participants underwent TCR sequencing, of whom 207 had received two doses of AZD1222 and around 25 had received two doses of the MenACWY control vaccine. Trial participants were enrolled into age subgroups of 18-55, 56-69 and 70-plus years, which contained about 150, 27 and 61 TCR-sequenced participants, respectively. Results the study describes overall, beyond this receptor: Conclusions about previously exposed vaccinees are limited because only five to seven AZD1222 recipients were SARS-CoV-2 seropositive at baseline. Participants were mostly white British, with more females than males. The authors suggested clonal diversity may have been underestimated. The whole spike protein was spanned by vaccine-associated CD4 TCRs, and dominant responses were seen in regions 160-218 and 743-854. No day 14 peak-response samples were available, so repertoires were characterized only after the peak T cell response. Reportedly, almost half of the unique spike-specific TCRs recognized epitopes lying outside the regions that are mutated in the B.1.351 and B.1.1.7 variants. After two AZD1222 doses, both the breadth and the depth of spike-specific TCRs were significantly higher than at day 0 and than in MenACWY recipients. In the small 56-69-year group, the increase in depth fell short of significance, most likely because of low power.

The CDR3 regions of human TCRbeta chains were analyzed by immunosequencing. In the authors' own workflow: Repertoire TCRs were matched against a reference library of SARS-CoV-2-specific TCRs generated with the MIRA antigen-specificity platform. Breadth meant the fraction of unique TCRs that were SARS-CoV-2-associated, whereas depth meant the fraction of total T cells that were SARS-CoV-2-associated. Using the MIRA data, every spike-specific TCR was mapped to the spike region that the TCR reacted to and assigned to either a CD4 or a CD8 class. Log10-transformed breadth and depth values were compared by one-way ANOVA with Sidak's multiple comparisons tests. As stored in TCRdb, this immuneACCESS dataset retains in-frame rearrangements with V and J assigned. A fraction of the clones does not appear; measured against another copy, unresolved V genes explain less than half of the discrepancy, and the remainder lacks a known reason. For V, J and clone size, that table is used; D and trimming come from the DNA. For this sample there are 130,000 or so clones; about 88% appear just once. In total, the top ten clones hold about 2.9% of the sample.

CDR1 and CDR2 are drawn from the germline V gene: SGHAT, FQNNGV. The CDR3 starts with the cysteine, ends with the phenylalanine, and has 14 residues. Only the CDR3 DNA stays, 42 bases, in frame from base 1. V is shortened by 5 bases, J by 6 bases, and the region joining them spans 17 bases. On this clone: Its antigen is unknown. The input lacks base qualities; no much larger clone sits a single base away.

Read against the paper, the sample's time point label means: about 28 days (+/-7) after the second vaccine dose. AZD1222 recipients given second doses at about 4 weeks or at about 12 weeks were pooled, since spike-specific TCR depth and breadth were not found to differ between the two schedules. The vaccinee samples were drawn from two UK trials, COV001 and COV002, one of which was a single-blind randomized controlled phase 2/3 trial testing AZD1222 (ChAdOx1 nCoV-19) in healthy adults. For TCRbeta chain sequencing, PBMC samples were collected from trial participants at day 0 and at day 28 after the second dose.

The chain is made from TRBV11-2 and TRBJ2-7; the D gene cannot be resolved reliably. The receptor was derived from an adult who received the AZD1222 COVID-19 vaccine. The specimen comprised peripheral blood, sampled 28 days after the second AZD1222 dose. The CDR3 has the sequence CASSPSPWKGEQYF. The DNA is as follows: TGTGCCAGCAGCCCATCCCCGTGGAAGGGCGAGCAGTACTTC.